Listed below are T cell receptor beta chains from one sample, sequenced in a study of blood T cell repertoires in COVID-19. Some clones are missing from TCRdb's copy, which holds only in-frame ones; the method was immunoSEQ multiplex PCR. The sample consists of under 12,000 clones, approximately 84% of them appearing once. What was sequenced was peripheral blood. The receptors were sampled from a man aged 50-59 years with active COVID-19. The CDR3 runs from the conserved cysteine through the conserved F or W. Each record gives: V gene, D gene, J gene, CDR3 protein. A D gene is named only where the DNA matches it firmly.

TRBV11-2	-	TRBJ2-3	CASSLGDYRPMKDTQYF
TRBV28	-	TRBJ2-7	CASSPRDMHYEQYF
TRBV6-6	-	TRBJ2-2	CASSYESRVPPGELFF
TRBV28	-	TRBJ1-4	CASSLSYGGVTNEKLFF
TRBV29-1	TRBD2	TRBJ2-1	CSDRVPHPSGRGDEQFF
TRBV19	TRBD2	TRBJ2-1	CASSIGQREGSNEQFF
TRBV7-2	-	TRBJ2-1	CASSEDRFSTGNEQFF
TRBV5-1	TRBD1	TRBJ2-2	CASSGDRGDYNTGELFF
TRBV5-1	-	TRBJ2-3	CASSLVLSDTQYF
TRBV14	TRBD2	TRBJ2-7	CASSQDRLAGSYEQYF